A selection of T cell receptor beta chains follows, all from one sample in a study of CD4 T cells in relation to SARS-CoV-2 and coronaviruses. Data came from immunoSEQ multiplex PCR; TCRdb stores just in-frame clones and leaves some out. Of 35,000 to 40,000 clones listed, 80% to 90% were seen once; the top ten hold around 3.3%. Sequencing used memory CD4+ T cells from PBMCs. The receptors were sampled from an adult with COVID-19. Each CDR3 is given with its conserved first and last residue. The D gene is left open where the match is weak. Where a row states a size, it is once, few, many or the class of an expanded clone; other rows omit it.

>NA|TRBD2|TRBV19|TRBJ2-5
CASSIGGGRGETQYF
TGTGCCAGTAGTATAGGTGGCGGGAGGGGCGAGACCCAGTACTTC
>NA|TRBD2|TRBV18|TRBJ2-7
CASSKLAGGTYEQYF
TGTGCCAGCTCAAAACTAGCGGGAGGCACCTACGAGCAGTACTTC
>NA|NA|TRBV3-1/TRBV3-2|TRBJ2-7
CASSQGLQGKRGYEQYF
TGTGCCAGCAGCCAAGGGTTACAGGGAAAAAGGGGCTACGAGCAGTACTTC
>NA|TRBD1|TRBV5-1|TRBJ1-2
CASRPPGQGPWDGHGYTF
TGCGCCAGCAGGCCTCCGGGACAGGGGCCTTGGGACGGCCATGGCTACACCTTC
>NA|NA|TRBV27|TRBJ2-7
CASSFFPGPDYEQYF
TGTGCCAGCAGTTTTTTCCCAGGACCCGACTACGAGCAGTACTTC
>NA|TRBD2|TRBV4-2|TRBJ2-3
CASSKATSGPGTDTQYF
TGTGCCAGCAGCAAAGCCACTAGCGGTCCAGGCACAGATACGCAGTATTTT
>once|NA|TRBV5-1|TRBJ2-1
CASSLVGIYNEQFF
TGCGCCAGCAGCTTGGTCGGGATCTACAATGAGCAGTTCTTC
>NA|NA|TRBV6-5|TRBJ1-3
CASSYTGLGNTIYF
TGTGCCAGCAGTTACACGGGACTCGGAAACACCATATATTTT
>NA|TRBD1|TRBV19|TRBJ1-4
CASDGRGQGDEKLFF
TGTGCCAGTGATGGGAGGGGGCAGGGTGACGAAAAACTGTTTTTT
>NA|NA|TRBV7-9|TRBJ1-5
CASNKAGAGSNQPQHF
TGTGCCAGCAACAAGGCGGGGGCTGGAAGCAATCAGCCCCAGCATTTT
>once|NA|TRBV4-2|TRBJ2-5
CASSQSFLRETQYF
TGTGCCAGCAGCCAATCATTCCTCCGCGAGACCCAGTACTTC
>NA|NA|TRBV28|TRBJ2-7
CASQSLRRYEQYF
TGTGCCAGCCAGTCTTTGCGGAGATACGAGCAGTACTTC
>few|NA|TRBV7-3|TRBJ1-1
CASSTRQNPEAFF
TGTGCCAGCAGCACCCGACAGAACCCTGAAGCTTTCTTT
>NA|NA|TRBV19|TRBJ2-1
CASRSDRLYNEQFF
TGTGCCAGTAGGTCTGACAGGCTCTACAATGAGCAGTTCTTC
>few|TRBD1|TRBV28|TRBJ2-7
CASSVPGQGHYEQYF
TGTGCCAGCAGTGTCCCGGGACAGGGGCACTACGAGCAGTACTTC
>NA|NA|TRBV28|TRBJ2-1
CASRLTLNNEQFF
TGTGCCAGCCGCCTAACACTCAACAATGAGCAGTTCTTC
>NA|TRBD1|TRBV29-1|TRBJ2-1
CSVDRDRDEQFF
TGCAGCGTCGACAGGGACCGCGATGAGCAGTTCTTC
>NA|TRBD2|TRBV4-1|TRBJ2-7
CASSHVGTSGLQEQYF
TGCGCCAGCAGCCATGTGGGGACTAGCGGGCTACAAGAGCAGTACTTC
>NA|NA|TRBV2|TRBJ1-2
CASRLGLYGYTF
TGTGCCAGCCGACTGGGACTCTATGGCTACACCTTC
>NA|TRBD1|TRBV4-1|TRBJ1-3
CASSRQQGAGNTIYF
TGCGCCAGCAGCCGCCAACAGGGGGCTGGAAACACCATATATTTT
>NA|TRBD2|TRBV5-1|TRBJ2-3
CASTAGGFSDTQYF
TGCGCCAGCACCGCGGGAGGGTTCTCGGATACGCAGTATTTT
>NA|NA|TRBV13|TRBJ1-4
CASSPPNDEKLFF
TGTGCCAGCAGTCCCCCGAACGATGAAAAACTGTTTTTT